The 23 T cell receptor beta chains below were found in one sample sequenced in a study of T cell changes during pregnancy in multiple sclerosis. Profiled with immunoSEQ multiplex PCR; TCRdb holds only in-frame clones, not every one. In the table there are 95,000 to 110,000 clones, roughly 92% of which are singletons. Sequences were derived from peripheral blood, sampled after pregnancy. Receptors originate from a female donor with multiple sclerosis, enrolled in a pregnancy study.

The chain has TRBV6-5 and TRBJ1-1; D is unresolved. CDR1 and CDR2 from the germline V gene are MNHEY and SVGAGI. The CDR3 has 14 residues. The V end lost 3 bases, the J end lost 1 base, and 9 bases lay between the germline ends. The CDR3 sequence: CASSYGLSNTEAFF. DNA of the CDR3: TGTGCCAGCAGTTATGGACTGTCGAACACTGAAGCTTTCTTT.

V is TRBV7-9 and J is TRBJ1-2; 7 bases match TRBD1. V lost 6 bases and J lost 5; bases outside the gene matches: 6. Germline values: CDR1 SEHNR, CDR2 FQNEAQ (reference sequence). The CDR3 has 13 amino acids. Here the CDR3 DNA reads TGTGCCAGCAGAACAGAGGGGGCGTATGGCTACACCTTC. Encoded protein: CASRTEGAYGYTF.

V gene TRBV28 combines with J gene TRBJ2-2; D gene ambiguous. Trimming removed 5 bases from V and 5 bases from J, with 9 bases in between. The CDR3 totals 13 residues. Germline V gene lookup returns CDR1 MDHEN and CDR2 SYDVKM. The CDR3 protein is CASSPVRTGELFF. DNA for the CDR3: TGTGCCAGCAGTCCCGTTCGTACCGGGGAGCTGTTTTTT. Looking up the rest from reference TRBV28 and TRBJ2-2 gives the full variable domain: DVKVTQSSRYLVKRTGEKVFLECVQDMDHENMFWYRQDPGLGLRLIYFSYDVKMKEKGDIPEGYSVSREKKERFSLILESASTNQTSMYLCASSPVRTGELFFGEGSRLTVL.

The chain joins TRBV28 to TRBJ1-1; D is possibly TRBD1 (5 bases). Trimming took off 1 base at V and 11 bases at J, with 11 bases between the two ends. The germline V gene encodes CDR1 MDHEN and CDR2 SYDVKM. CDR3 length: 12 amino acids. CDR3 amino acids: CASSLLKGPAFF. The CDR3 coding sequence is TGTGCCAGCAGTTTATTAAAGGGGCCGGCTTTCTTT.

To note about this clone: Distinct nucleotide sequences in the sample also encode this CDR3. The genes are TRBV12-5 and TRBJ1-5, with 9 bases fitting TRBD1. Germline lookup yields CDR1 LGHNT and CDR2 FRNRAP. With V trimmed by 1 base and J by 1 base, 2 bases remained unmatched. The CDR3 covers 16 residues. CDR3 nucleotides: TGTGCTAGTGGTTTGGGGGGACAGGGCAGCAATCAGCCCCAGCATTTT. Translated, it gives CASGLGGQGSNQPQHF.

J is TRBJ1-2 and V is TRBV6-6; TRBD1 aligns across 9 bases. Trimming cost V 4 bases and J 7 bases; bases outside gene matches: 4. The germline V gene has CDR1 MNHNY and CDR2 SVGAGI (reference sequence). The CDR3 spans 13 residues. CDR3 in DNA: TGTGCCAGCAGTTTCGGACAGGGGACTGGCTACACCTTC. Protein: CASSFGQGTGYTF.

The chain couples TRBV27 to TRBJ1-5; tentative D call: TRBD1 (6 bases). Germline-derived CDR1 and CDR2 are MNHEY and SMNVEV (reference sequence). The CDR3 sequence is 14 residues long. The V end was cut by 3 bases, the J end by 6 bases, with 12 bases between. CDR3 sequence reads: CASSLGAGTQPQHF. The CDR3 DNA sequence: TGTGCCAGCAGTTTGGGGGCAGGGACTCAGCCCCAGCATTTT.

This chain connects TRBV5-3 to TRBJ2-3, with TRBD2 identical over 7 bases. TRBV5-3 carries the ORF label, with uncertain function. The J segment lost 3 bases and the V segment lost 4 bases, leaving 11 bases of the junction unmatched. This CDR3 region has 16 residues. The CDR3 DNA follows: TGTGCCAGAAGCCAACAGACTAGCCCGTTTACAGATACGCAGTATTTT. Translating gives CARSQQTSPFTDTQYF.

The V call is TRBV30, the J call TRBJ1-5, with D perhaps TRBD1 (6 bases). This CDR3 region has 16 residues. Germline CDR1 reads GTSNPN; CDR2 reads SVGIG (reference sequence). V lost 3 bases and J lost 0, with 15 bases in between. The CDR3 DNA reads as TGTGCCTGGAGGGACAGCAGATTATATAGCAATCAGCCCCAGCATTTT. It encodes CAWRDSRLYSNQPQHF.

The genes are TRBV7-8 and TRBJ2-2; 13 bases agree with TRBD2. V was clipped by 6 bases and J by 6 bases; unmatched bases: 16. CDR3 size: 19 residues. Germline CDR1 SGHVS, CDR2 FQNEAQ. CDR3 loop: CASRARDRGGLAGAGELFF. The CDR3 DNA reads TGTGCCAGCAGAGCTAGGGACAGGGGAGGACTAGCGGGAGCCGGGGAGCTGTTTTTT. Based on the CDR3 plus reference TRBV7-8 and TRBJ2-2, the full variable domain is GAGVSQSPRYKVAKRGQDVALRCDPISGHVSLFWYQQALGQGPEFLTYFQNEAQLDKSGLPSDRFFAERPEGSVSTLKIQRTQQEDSAVYLCASRARDRGGLAGAGELFFGEGSRLTVL.

This chain connects TRBV4-2 to TRBJ1-4; the match to TRBD1 covers 7 bases. The CDR3 loop spans 17 amino acids. Per germline, CDR1 LGHNA and CDR2 YNFKEQ. Germline trimming cut 0 bases from V and 7 bases from J; bases unmatched to any gene: 11. The CDR3 loop reads CASSQERGGTLSEKLFF. The CDR3 DNA reads as TGTGCCAGCAGCCAAGAGCGAGGGGGCACCCTGAGTGAAAAACTGTTTTTT.

The chain carries TRBV28 and TRBJ2-2; maybe TRBD1 (5 bases). Trimming stripped 7 bases from V and 1 base from J, with 13 bases between. CDR3 length: 15 amino acids. Germline V lookup: CDR1 MDHEN, CDR2 SYDVKM. Written as DNA, the CDR3 is TGTGCCAGCAAAAGACAGATGATGAACACCGGGGAGCTGTTTTTT. This translates into CASKRQMMNTGELFF. Full variable domain (missing parts from reference TRBV28 and TRBJ2-2): DVKVTQSSRYLVKRTGEKVFLECVQDMDHENMFWYRQDPGLGLRLIYFSYDVKMKEKGDIPEGYSVSREKKERFSLILESASTNQTSMYLCASKRQMMNTGELFFGEGSRLTVL.

J is TRBJ2-1 and V is TRBV27, with TRBD1 as a possible D gene (6 bases). Germline V gene sequence: CDR1 MNHEY, CDR2 SMNVEV (reference sequence). This CDR3 has 16 amino acids. V was shortened by 5 bases and J by 5 bases, with 19 bases between the two germline ends. The CDR3 nucleotides are TGTGCCAGCAGTCCCCGGATTATGGGGGCTGACAATGAGCAGTTCTTC. Amino acid sequence: CASSPRIMGADNEQFF.

V and J are TRBV28 and TRBJ1-2, with TRBD1 matching over 7 bases. V gave up 1 base and J gave up 6 bases; unmatched junction bases: 5. The CDR3 has 14 amino acids. Germline V gene data show CDR1 as MDHEN and CDR2 as SYDVKM. CDR3 loop: CASSLSGGGDGYTF. The CDR3 bases are TGTGCCAGCAGTTTATCAGGGGGAGGAGATGGCTACACCTTC.

V usage is TRBV9 and J usage is TRBJ2-1, with TRBD2 matching 13 bases. From germline, CDR1 is SGDLS and CDR2 YYNGEE. The CDR3 has 18 residues. V gave up 3 bases and J gave up 4 bases; unmatched junction bases: 10. The CDR3 DNA follows: TGTGCCAGCAGCGCGACTAGCGGGGGGCCTACCTCATACAATGAGCAGTTCTTC. The encoded protein is CASSATSGGPTSYNEQFF.

The gene calls are TRBV30 and TRBJ1-5; 11 nucleotides line up with TRBD1. The CDR3 contains 15 residues. Germline V CDR1 and CDR2: GTSNPN, SVGIG (reference sequence). V gave up 4 bases and J gave up 4 bases; unmatched junction bases: 6. Here the CDR3 DNA reads TGTGCCTGGACTGTTGGGGACAGGGGGAATCAGCCCCAGCATTTT. Translated, it gives CAWTVGDRGNQPQHF.

This clone was seen just once. The chain has TRBV4-1 and TRBJ2-3; 7 bases are a match to TRBD2. The CDR3 spans 16 residues. Germline CDR1 reads MGHRA; CDR2 reads YSYEKL. Germline trimming cut 2 bases from V and 4 bases from J; bases unmatched to any gene: 9. The CDR3 DNA follows: TGCGCCAGCAGCCAAATAGGGGCGGGAGAGGCAGATACGCAGTATTTT. Its protein is CASSQIGAGEADTQYF.

CDR3 bases: TGTGCCAGCAGCCTGGGACAGAGAGATGTTAGCTATGGCTACACCTTC. Its translation: CASSLGQRDVSYGYTF. The V gene is TRBV14, the J gene TRBJ1-2, with 7 bases identical to TRBD1. V lost 4 bases, J lost 4 bases, and 12 bases stayed unmatched. This CDR3 is 16 amino acids long. Germline V gives CDR1 SGHDN, CDR2 FVKESK.

The chain joins TRBV19 to TRBJ1-5; possible D gene TRBD1, 5 bases. Germline V gene sequence: CDR1 LNHDA, CDR2 SQIVND (reference sequence). The CDR3 is made up of 13 amino acids. The V end lost 6 bases, the J end lost 4 bases, and 10 bases lay between the germline ends. CDR3 protein: CASRDRQNQPQHF. For the CDR3, the DNA is TGTGCCAGTAGAGACAGACAAAATCAGCCCCAGCATTTT.

This clone was counted a single time. Different DNA sequences within this sample yield the same CDR3. The gene calls are TRBV6-5 and TRBJ2-7, with 7 bases aligning to TRBD1. In germline, CDR1 is MNHEY, CDR2 SVGAGI. V was clipped by 0 bases and J by 2 bases; unmatched bases: 4. CDR3 length: 15 residues. CDR3 nucleotide sequence: TGTGCCAGCAGTTACTCTAGGACAGGAACCTACGAGCAGTACTTC. It encodes CASSYSRTGTYEQYF.

The chain combines TRBV9 with TRBJ2-1; TRBD2 agrees at 10 bases. V was pared by 0 bases and J by 4 bases, with 16 bases of the junction left unmatched. CDR3 length equals 20 residues. The germline V gene encodes CDR1 SGDLS and CDR2 YYNGEE. The CDR3 protein is CASSVEGGSAGGRGYNEQFF. In nucleotides, the CDR3 is TGTGCCAGCAGCGTAGAGGGGGGTTCAGCGGGAGGGAGGGGATACAATGAGCAGTTCTTC.

The chain recombines TRBV6-1 with TRBJ2-5; a possible D gene is TRBD2 (6 bases). V shed 6 bases and J shed 4 bases, with 18 bases lying between them. This CDR3 has 15 residues. Germline V gene sequence: CDR1 MNHNS, CDR2 SASEGT. CDR3 nucleotide sequence: TGTGCCAGCAGCCCCCAACCGGGGGTGAGAGAGACCCAGTACTTC. It yields the protein CASSPQPGVRETQYF.

The chain couples TRBV4-1 to TRBJ2-1; 7 bases map to TRBD2. The CDR3 extends over 16 amino acids. Trimming cost V 3 bases and J 6 bases; bases outside gene matches: 11. CDR1 is MGHRA and CDR2 is YSYEKL in the germline V gene. Here the CDR3 DNA reads TGCGCCAGCAGCCACGAGAGTGGGGGGGGAGGCAATGAGCAGTTCTTC. It specifies CASSHESGGGGNEQFF.